This is a list of T cell receptor beta chains from one sample in a study of OX40 agonist ivuxolimab in advanced cancers. Some clones are missing from TCRdb's copy, which holds only in-frame ones; the method was immunoSEQ multiplex PCR. The sample records 45,000 to 50,000 clones, about nine tenths being singletons. This material consisted of CD4+ or CD8+ T cells sorted from blood, taken in a trial of the OX40 agonist ivuxolimab. These receptors were taken from an adult with an advanced solid tumor such as melanoma, head and neck, liver or kidney cancer. The CDR3 runs from the conserved cysteine through the conserved F or W. The D gene is left open where the match is weak. Clone size is shown for a subset of rows, as once, few, many or a class of expanded clone.

>TRBV4-1|13|TRBJ2-7|-|-
CASSPPSPYEQYF
TGCGCCAGCAGCCCCCCGAGTCCCTACGAGCAGTACTTC
>TRBV7-6|13|TRBJ2-2|-|-
CASSRNSAGELFF
TGTGCCAGCAGCCGAAATTCGGCCGGGGAGCTGTTTTTT
>TRBV6-5|15|TRBJ1-1|-|-
CASSYRSDGGTEAFF
TGTGCCAGCAGTTATAGGAGCGACGGAGGCACTGAAGCTTTCTTT
>TRBV19|15|TRBJ2-1|TRBD2|-
CASRESGGAFSEQFF
TGTGCCAGTAGGGAGAGCGGGGGGGCTTTTAGCGAGCAGTTCTTC
>TRBV5-8|12|TRBJ2-1|-|-
CASSSTNNEQFF
TGTGCCAGCAGTTCGACGAACAATGAGCAGTTCTTC
>TRBV30|14|TRBJ2-3|TRBD2|-
CAWSVAGGLDTQYF
TGTGCCTGGAGTGTAGCGGGGGGGCTTGATACGCAGTATTTT
>TRBV10-3|18|TRBJ2-5|-|-
CAISGESDYYLKGQTQYF
TGTGCCATCAGTGGAGAGTCGGACTACTATTTAAAGGGTCAGACCCAGTACTTC
>TRBV6-5|13|TRBJ2-2|-|-
CASSYGLTGELFF
TGTGCCAGCAGTTACGGGTTAACCGGGGAGCTGTTTTTT
>TRBV7-9|18|TRBJ1-2|-|once
CASSLEGVTDGANYGYTF
TGTGCCAGCAGCTTAGAAGGGGTGACGGACGGAGCTAACTATGGCTACACCTTC
>TRBV14|14|TRBJ1-1|-|-
CASSPPGANTEAFF
TGTGCCAGCAGCCCCCCCGGGGCGAACACTGAAGCTTTCTTT
>TRBV4-1|12|TRBJ1-6|-|-
CASSQEGSPLHF
TGCGCCAGCAGCCAAGAGGGATCACCCCTCCACTTT
>TRBV6-5|14|TRBJ1-1|TRBD1|once
CASSYSDRGPQAFF
TGTGCCAGCAGTTACTCTGACAGGGGGCCTCAGGCTTTCTTT
>TRBV5-6|12|TRBJ1-1|-|once
CASSSKWANAFF
TGTGCCAGCAGCTCTAAATGGGCGAACGCTTTCTTT
>TRBV5-6|13|TRBJ2-2|-|-
CASTRRYTGELFF
TGTGCCAGCACCAGACGGTATACCGGGGAGCTGTTTTTT
>TRBV5-1|14|TRBJ2-3|-|-
CASSLERGADTQYF
TGCGCCAGCAGCTTGGAAAGGGGGGCAGATACGCAGTATTTT
>TRBV2|14|TRBJ1-5|-|-
CASNPTGSNQPQHF
TGTGCCAGCAATCCCACGGGGTCCAATCAGCCCCAGCATTTT
>TRBV5-1|17|TRBJ2-3|TRBD2|-
CASSLAAGVTSTDTQYF
TGCGCCAGCAGCTTGGCCGCGGGGGTGACTAGCACAGATACGCAGTATTTT
>TRBV27|14|TRBJ1-1|-|-
CASSLWAGNTEAFF
TGTGCCAGCAGTTTATGGGCAGGGAACACTGAAGCTTTCTTT
>TRBV1|14|TRBJ1-1|-|once
CTSSQDSSGAEAFF
TGCACCAGCAGCCAAGATTCATCTGGGGCCGAAGCTTTCTTT
>TRBV4-1|13|TRBJ2-2|TRBD2|-
CASSRGGTGELFF
TGCGCCAGCAGCCGCGGGGGTACCGGGGAGCTGTTTTTT
>TRBV6-6|14|TRBJ1-1|-|-
CASSLGEMNTEAFF
TGTGCCAGCAGTTTGGGGGAGATGAACACTGAAGCTTTCTTT
>TRBV4-1|17|TRBJ2-1|TRBD2|-
CASSQEAPGLAPNEQFF
TGCGCCAGCAGCCAAGAGGCCCCGGGACTAGCCCCCAATGAGCAGTTCTTC
>TRBV29-1|14|TRBJ1-2|-|-
CSVGKTETNYGYTF
TGCAGCGTCGGAAAGACGGAGACCAACTATGGCTACACCTTC
>TRBV10-3|15|TRBJ2-1|-|-
CAISVGGDTDNEQFF
TGTGCCATCAGTGTGGGAGGGGACACTGACAATGAGCAGTTCTTC
>TRBV25-1|13|TRBJ2-7|-|-
CASSHSSSYEQYF
TGTGCCAGCAGCCACAGTAGCTCCTACGAGCAGTACTTC
>TRBV9|15|TRBJ2-5|TRBD2|-
CAITLAGGSVETQYF
TGTGCCATTACTCTTGCGGGGGGAAGTGTAGAGACCCAGTACTTC
>TRBV6-5|15|TRBJ2-5|TRBD2|-
CASSLAGGIQETQYF
TGTGCCAGCAGCCTAGCGGGGGGGATACAAGAGACCCAGTACTTC
>TRBV13|14|TRBJ1-1|-|-
CASSFSGGNTEAFF
TGTGCCAGCAGCTTTAGTGGGGGGAACACTGAAGCTTTCTTT
>TRBV6-4|13|TRBJ1-4|-|-
CASNERGVEKLFF
TGTGCCAGCAACGAAAGGGGAGTAGAAAAACTGTTTTTT
>TRBV28|15|TRBJ2-5|TRBD1|-
CASSPRDRSQETQYF
TGTGCCAGCAGTCCGAGGGACAGGAGCCAAGAGACCCAGTACTTC
>TRBV29-1|12|TRBJ1-2|TRBD1|-
CSVGQGGSGYTF
TGCAGCGTGGGCCAGGGGGGCTCGGGCTACACCTTC
>TRBV2|15|TRBJ2-6|-|-
CATRPSGDGANVLTF
TGTGCCACGAGACCCTCAGGGGACGGGGCCAACGTCCTGACTTTC
>TRBV1|15|TRBJ2-1|-|-
CTSNAGGGPYNEQFF
TGCACCAGCAACGCAGGGGGGGGCCCGTACAATGAGCAGTTCTTC
>TRBV2|12|TRBJ1-5|-|few
CASRLLNQPQHF
TGTGCCAGCAGACTCCTCAATCAGCCCCAGCATTTT
>TRBV19|13|TRBJ1-4|-|once
CASSISGNEKLFF
TGTGCCAGTAGTATTTCAGGGAATGAAAAACTGTTTTTT
>TRBV7-9|16|TRBJ2-2|-|-
CASSLERGSGTGELFF
TGTGCCAGCAGCTTAGAACGGGGATCCGGGACCGGGGAGCTGTTTTTT
>TRBV27|15|TRBJ1-6|-|-
CASTGQSSYNSPLHF
TGTGCCAGCACCGGACAGAGCTCCTATAATTCACCCCTCCACTTT
>TRBV11-2|14|TRBJ2-7|-|-
CASSRVTGKGEQYF
TGTGCCAGCAGCCGAGTAACAGGGAAGGGCGAGCAGTACTTC
>TRBV19|14|TRBJ1-1|TRBD1|-
CASSMGGQATEAFF
TGTGCCAGTAGTATGGGGGGACAGGCCACTGAAGCTTTCTTT
>TRBV27|14|TRBJ1-1|TRBD1|-
CASSGGGMNTEAFF
TGTGCCAGCAGTGGAGGGGGCATGAACACTGAAGCTTTCTTT
>TRBV2|13|TRBJ1-6|-|-
CASRRPLTLPLHF
TGTGCCAGCAGGCGGCCACTAACCCTACCCCTCCACTTT
>TRBV18|14|TRBJ1-1|TRBD1|-
CASSPTGGLTEAFF
TGTGCCAGCTCACCCACAGGGGGTTTAACTGAAGCTTTCTTT
>TRBV12-5|15|TRBJ1-1|-|-
CASGLATFGQSEAFF
TGTGCTAGTGGTTTGGCGACATTCGGACAGAGTGAAGCTTTCTTT
>TRBV5-5|18|TRBJ1-5|TRBD1|-
CASSLGNPTGVSNQPQHF
TGTGCCAGCAGCCTGGGGAACCCGACAGGGGTTAGCAATCAGCCCCAGCATTTT
>TRBV6-6|14|TRBJ1-6|-|-
CASSDRSENSPLHF
TGTGCCAGCAGCGACCGCAGTGAAAATTCACCCCTCCACTTT
>TRBV9|16|TRBJ2-2|TRBD2|-
CASSPTSGGRTGELFF
TGTGCCAGCAGCCCGACTAGCGGGGGTCGGACCGGGGAGCTGTTTTTT
>TRBV28|14|TRBJ2-2|-|once
CASSLVQDTGELFF
TGTGCCAGCAGTTTAGTACAGGACACCGGGGAGCTGTTTTTT
>TRBV2|15|TRBJ2-1|-|-
CASSSGAYSYNEQFF
TGTGCCAGCAGTTCCGGGGCTTACTCCTACAATGAGCAGTTCTTC
>TRBV7-9|13|TRBJ2-1|-|-
CASSLLSGNEQFF
TGTGCCAGCAGCTTATTATCAGGAAATGAGCAGTTCTTC
>TRBV19|14|TRBJ1-1|-|-
CASSDTGLGTEAFF
TGTGCCAGTAGTGATACAGGGTTGGGCACTGAAGCTTTCTTT
>TRBV13|14|TRBJ2-5|TRBD1|-
CASSSQDREETQYF
TGTGCCAGCAGCTCACAGGACAGGGAAGAGACCCAGTACTTC
>TRBV19|14|TRBJ2-3|TRBD2|-
CASGWSGDADTQYF
TGTGCCAGTGGCTGGAGCGGGGACGCAGATACGCAGTATTTT
>TRBV5-1|15|TRBJ2-7|-|-
CASSTGWQADYEQYF
TGCGCCAGCAGCACGGGATGGCAGGCGGACTACGAGCAGTACTTC
>TRBV15|16|TRBJ2-1|-|-
CATSREGGGAYNEQFF
TGTGCCACCAGCAGAGAGGGAGGGGGCGCCTACAATGAGCAGTTCTTC
>TRBV15|12|TRBJ1-1|-|-
CATSRVNTEAFF
TGTGCCACCAGCAGAGTAAACACTGAAGCTTTCTTT
>TRBV5-1|17|TRBJ2-5|TRBD1|-
CASSRIGQGGVGETQYF
TGCGCCAGCAGCCGGATCGGACAGGGCGGTGTGGGAGAGACCCAGTACTTC
>TRBV27|15|TRBJ1-2|-|-
CASSFSDSNAYGYTF
TGTGCCAGCAGTTTTTCCGACTCAAACGCCTATGGCTACACCTTC
>TRBV5-5|14|TRBJ2-5|-|once
CASSVLQLQETQYF
TGTGCCAGCAGCGTGCTTCAGCTGCAAGAGACCCAGTACTTC